This entry lists 7 T cell receptor beta chains sequenced from one sample in a study of T cell repertoires in cytomegalovirus infection. A single record per CDR3 protein comes from TCRdb applying MiXCR to the reads. There are fewer than 300,000 distinct CDR3 sequences in the sample; 25% occur only once, and approximately 13% lies in the top ten. The sample consisted of PBMCs. These receptor sequences come from a human donor in good health (CMV status not recorded). Some clones in this sample may be carry-over from other donors' samples.

The genes are TRBV10-3 and TRBJ1-5, with no clear D. Per the germline V gene, CDR1 is ENHRY and CDR2 is SYGVKD. Trimming removed 6 bases from V and 1 base from J, with 7 bases in between. This CDR3 contains 13 residues. In nucleotides, the CDR3 is TGTGCCATCAGAACCGACAGCAATCAGCCCCAGCATTTT. Its protein product is CAIRTDSNQPQHF.

This clonotype was seen many times. The rearrangement links TRBV7-2 to TRBJ2-6; D not resolved. The CDR3 consists of 18 residues. The germline V and J ends were trimmed by 2 bases and 0 bases, with 14 bases remaining between them. Germline V gene lookup returns CDR1 SGHTA and CDR2 FQGNSA. The DNA of the CDR3 is TGTGCCAGCAGCTTACAACAGACAAGTACCTCTGGGGCCAACGTCCTGACTTTC. The encoded protein is CASSLQQTSTSGANVLTF.

The chain carries TRBV6-5 and TRBJ2-1, with TRBD2 matching 7 bases. Per germline, CDR1 MNHEY and CDR2 SVGAGI. The ends lost 2 bases at V and 1 base at J; junction bases unmatched: 2. The CDR3 covers 15 residues. As DNA, the CDR3 is TGTGCCAGCAGTTACACGGGGGGATCCTACAATGAGCAGTTCTTC. It encodes CASSYTGGSYNEQFF.

The rearrangement uses TRBV12-3 or TRBV12-4 and TRBJ2-5, with D unclear. The CDR3 runs to 17 residues. Trimming removed 5 bases at V and 4 bases at J, with 23 bases between. The CDR3 protein is CASSLVLGPPYGETQYF. The CDR3, as DNA: TGTGCCAGCAGTCTCGTTCTCGGGCCACCCTACGGAGAGACCCAGTACTTC.

This clonotype was seen only a few times. CDR3 amino acids: CASSYSDRGSNQPQHF. CDR3 coding DNA: TGTGCCAGCAGTTACTCGGACAGGGGTAGCAATCAGCCCCAGCATTTT. J is TRBJ1-5 and V is TRBV6-2 or TRBV6-3; 9 bases line up with TRBD1. CDR3 length: 16 residues. The germline V gene has CDR1 MNHEY and CDR2 SVGEGT. V dropped 0 bases and J dropped 0; count of bases not matched to a gene: 0.

The chain joins TRBV6-1 to TRBJ1-5; D not certain. Trimming removed 0 bases from V and 0 bases from J, with 15 bases in between. The CDR3 runs to 18 residues. Germline loops: CDR1 MNHNS, CDR2 SASEGT. CDR3 nucleotides: TGTGCCAGCAGTGAAGCATTGGGCAGCTGGTATAGCAATCAGCCCCAGCATTTT. It specifies CASSEALGSWYSNQPQHF.

This rearrangement joins TRBV28 to TRBJ1-3; D is uncertain. The CDR3 contains 13 residues. CDR1 and CDR2 from the germline V gene are MDHEN and SYDVKM. V was pared by 6 bases and J by 5 bases, with 11 bases between. The CDR3 coding sequence is TGTGCCAGCAGAAAGGGCATGAGAAACACCATATATTTT. It translates to CASRKGMRNTIYF.